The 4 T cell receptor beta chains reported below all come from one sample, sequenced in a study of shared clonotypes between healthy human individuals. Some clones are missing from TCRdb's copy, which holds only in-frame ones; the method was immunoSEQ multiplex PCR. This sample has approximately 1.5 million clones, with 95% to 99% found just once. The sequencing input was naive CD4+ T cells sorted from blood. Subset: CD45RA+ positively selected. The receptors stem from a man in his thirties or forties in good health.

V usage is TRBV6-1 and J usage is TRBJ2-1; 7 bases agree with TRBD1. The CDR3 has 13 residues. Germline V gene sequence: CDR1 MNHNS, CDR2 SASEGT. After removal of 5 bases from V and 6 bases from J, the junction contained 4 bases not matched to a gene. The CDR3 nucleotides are TGTGCCAGCAGTATAAGACAGGGCAATGAGCAGTTCTTC. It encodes CASSIRQGNEQFF.

The CDR3 is CASSDKLGSTDTQYF. In DNA form, the CDR3 reads TGCGCCAGCAGTGACAAACTAGGGTCGACAGATACGCAGTATTTT. The chain has TRBV10-1 and TRBJ2-3, with a tentative D call TRBD2 (5 bases). With 3 bases removed from V and 3 bases from J, the gap between germline ends came to 13 bases. CDR3 length: 15 residues. Germline CDR1 is WNHNN and CDR2 is SYGVQD (reference sequence).

The CDR3 coding sequence is TGTGCCAGCAGCCAAGATCTGAAGCCAGATACGCAGTATTTT. This sequence encodes CASSQDLKPDTQYF. The rearrangement uses TRBV14 and TRBJ2-3; no reliable D call. The V end was cut by 0 bases, the J end by 4 bases, with 8 bases between. CDR1 is SGHDN and CDR2 is FVKESK in the germline V gene. The CDR3 totals 14 residues.

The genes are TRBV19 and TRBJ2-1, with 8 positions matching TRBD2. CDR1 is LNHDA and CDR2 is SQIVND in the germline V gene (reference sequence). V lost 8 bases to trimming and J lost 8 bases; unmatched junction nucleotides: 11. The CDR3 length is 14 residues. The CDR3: CASWGTSDRDEQFF. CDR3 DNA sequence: TGTGCCAGTTGGGGGACTAGTGACAGAGATGAGCAGTTCTTC. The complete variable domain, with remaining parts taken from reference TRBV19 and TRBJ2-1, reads DGGITQSPKYLFRKEGQNVTLSCEQNLNHDAMYWYRQDPGQGLRLIYYSQIVNDFQKGDIAEGYSVSREKKESFPLTVTSAQKNPTAFYLCASWGTSDRDEQFFGPGTRLTVL.